This TCR beta chain was captured by sequencing in a study of blood T cell repertoires in COVID-19. About the research overall: The United States, Italy and Spain provided the acute and convalescent COVID-19 samples.

Authors' methods: Amplified reference gene primers provided the basis for estimating nucleated cell counts. Clones were read by immunoSEQ multiplex PCR, and TCRdb kept only the in-frame ones, dropping some. The V and J calls and the clone size are those of that table, but D and trimming were determined from the DNA. This sample has approximately 380,000 clones, with about nine tenths found just once. The germline V gene encodes CDR1 GTSNPN and CDR2 SVGIG (reference sequence). V dropped 3 bases and J dropped 2; count of bases not matched to a gene: 12. The CDR3 loop spans 16 amino acids. The sample comprised PBMCs or T cells enriched from blood (not recorded which). V usage is TRBV30 and J usage is TRBJ1-2; 7 positions agree with TRBD1. The source is a woman in her forties who had been exposed to COVID-19. The CDR3 spells CAWRSNRDSKNYGYTF. For the CDR3, the DNA is TGTGCCTGGAGATCCAACCGGGACAGTAAAAACTATGGCTACACCTTC.